This is a list of T cell receptor beta chains from one sample in a study of T cell responses to AZD1222 COVID-19 vaccine. Profiled with immunoSEQ multiplex PCR; TCRdb holds only in-frame clones, not every one. The table lists approximately 120,000 clones, approximately 85% of them singletons, with more than 5.5% in the top ten. The material was peripheral blood, obtained 28 days after the second AZD1222 dose. Receptor source: an adult who received the AZD1222 COVID-19 vaccine. Both conserved end residues are part of each CDR3.

>TRBV13|TRBJ1-4
CASRPPGGEKLFF
>TRBV19|TRBJ1-1
CASSITAGLRLNTEAFF
>TRBV7-9|TRBJ2-7
CASSPRTSGPTYEQYF
>TRBV6-5|TRBJ2-2
CASSSQGNTGELFF
>TRBV5-6|TRBJ1-2
CASSHDRVGYGYTF
>TRBV14|TRBJ1-6
CASSLTANSPLHF
>TRBV6-5|TRBJ1-5
CASSYHAGSNQPQHF
>TRBV30|TRBJ1-6
CAWSAGGTYNSPLHF
>TRBV30|TRBJ2-5
CAWGRTAQETQYF
>TRBV4-1|TRBJ1-5
CASSQLDRGSNQPQHF
>TRBV30|TRBJ1-2
CAWSVRRTYGYTF
>TRBV5-6|TRBJ1-4
CASSLTVQGGAEKLFF
>TRBV10-1|TRBJ2-3
CASSYHRGTGDTQYF
>TRBV27|TRBJ2-1
CASNFAGGRVEQFF
>TRBV3-1/TRBV3-2|TRBJ1-5
CASSQGDSNQPQHF
>TRBV10-3|TRBJ2-5
CAISEVLQLDQYF
>TRBV6-5|TRBJ2-7
CASKRTSGMVEQYF
>TRBV10-1|TRBJ1-1
CANKDGVYTEAFF
>TRBV19|TRBJ2-3
CASSIDVVAGGYADTQYF
>TRBV14|TRBJ1-1
CASSQEFLSNTEAFF
>TRBV7-3|TRBJ2-2
CASSLGDTNTGELFF
>TRBV27|TRBJ1-2
CASSSRPEWEVYGYTF
>TRBV7-2|TRBJ2-3
CASSLQGVSTDTQYF
>TRBV9|TRBJ1-4
CASSEGQGPEKLFF
>TRBV19|TRBJ1-2
CASTGTGGSYGYTF
>TRBV21-1|TRBJ2-5
CASSKRDMTGQETQYF
>TRBV12-3/TRBV12-4|TRBJ1-1
CASSLRQMGAFF
>TRBV7-9|TRBJ1-2
CASTKRDRVIGYTF
>TRBV5-1|TRBJ1-5
CASSVGTGEQPQHF
>TRBV11-2|TRBJ2-1
CASSHASGSEGHEQFF
>TRBV19|TRBJ1-5
CASSIQGQPQHF
>TRBV27|TRBJ1-2
CASSPTGYGYTF
>TRBV6-6|TRBJ1-1
CASSYSRGDTEAFF
>TRBV19|TRBJ1-5
CATSKTGTGPNQPQHF
>TRBV4-2|TRBJ1-1
CASSQDRRVAFF
>TRBV19|TRBJ1-4
CASRRAREEKLFF
>TRBV7-9|TRBJ1-2
CASSQTTGTGIGRYGYTF
>TRBV10-3|TRBJ1-6
CAITQGYNSPLHF
>TRBV30|TRBJ2-1
CASDFRRNEQFF
>TRBV27|TRBJ1-6
CASSFGQWGSPLHF